Included here is one T cell receptor beta chain sequence, with context. Its antigen specificity is not known. HCMV-specific IgG was detected in serum with a commercial ELISA kit to determine HCMV serostatus. Ficoll density gradient centrifugation was used to isolate peripheral blood mononuclear cells from blood. CDR1 and CDR2, looked up from the germline V gene, are SGDLS and YYNGEE. The CDR3, cysteine through phenylalanine, is 15 amino acids long. The DNA is unrecorded. This entry is derived from a study of T cells expressing NK-cell markers (dated by TCRdb to about 2020). About the study as a whole: TCR beta-chain repertoires were profiled in sorted CD3+CD56+NKG2C+, CD3+CD56+NKG2C- and CD3+CD56-NKG2C+ T-cell subsets from fewer than 10 donors. Illumina HiSeq 2000/2500, MiSeq or NextSeq was used to sequence libraries as 2 x 150 bp reads. The study sequenced eight donors, all healthy volunteers chosen at random: three men and five women. Among the eight sequenced donors, seven were HCMV-seropositive and one was HCMV-seronegative.

The instrument was an Illumina HiSeq 2000. 5'RACE template switching, by which a universal primer site and unique molecular identifiers were added, was used to make TCR beta cDNA libraries. Priming for cDNA synthesis came from the TCR beta constant segment, and two successive PCR amplification steps followed. The source study handled its data this way. MIGEC handled demultiplexing of the reads and grouping by UMI, while MiTCR was used to assemble and quantify clonotypes. Only TCR cDNA sequences supported by at least two reads were kept to exclude erroneous sequences. The tcR package was used for downstream repertoire analysis, and clonotypes were matched between fractions using CDR3 nucleotide sequence together with V segment. VDJmatch was used to annotate antigen specificity against VDJdb, with one amino acid substitution allowed in CDR3. TCRdb reprocessed the sequencing reads and holds a single record per CDR3 protein sequence, with no DNA. TCRdb's processing, not the authors' own work, is the source of the V and J calls. This sample's table carries 400,000 to 550,000 distinct CDR3 sequences. In total, the top ten clones hold approximately 7% of the sample.

Overall results and qualifications from the work: Those dominant clonotypes were again the most abundant among CD3+CD56-NKG2C+ cells in several donors, at roughly 28.3-65%. Whether the expanded NKG2C-expressing T cell clones were specific for HCMV antigens was left unclear. In several donors, the dominant CD3+CD56+NKG2C+ clonotypes were found to rank among the top 10 CD8+ clonotypes and to make up about 1.0-7.5% of CD8+ T cells.

The specimen sequenced was blood T cells: a sorted CD56 or NKG2C T cell subset, CD4+ or CD8+ T cells, or bulk PBMC T cells (not recorded which). The chain is made from TRBV9 and TRBJ2-6. The origin of this receptor is a woman aged 18 to 69 in good health. The CDR3 in this case is CASSVAGAGANVLTF.